This paragraph covers one TCR beta chain sequence. This entry comes from a study of blood T cell repertoires in COVID-19. Germline V gene data show CDR1 as MNHNY and CDR2 as SVGAGI (reference sequence). The CDR3 has 14 residues. Trimming removed 6 bases from V and 2 bases from J, with 11 bases in between. Assay: immunoSEQ multiplex PCR; the TCRdb copy retains only in-frame clones and omits some. The sample carries tens of thousands of clones, roughly 80% recorded once. The sequenced sample was peripheral blood. V gene TRBV6-6 combines with J gene TRBJ1-5, with unresolved D. This TCR came from a human donor in a cohort sampled during active COVID-19. The CDR3 DNA sequence: TGTGCCAGCAGCCACGACGGGGGCAATCAGCCCCAGCATTTT. Encoded protein: CASSHDGGNQPQHF.